The 29 T cell receptor beta chains listed next were all sequenced from one sample in a study of shared clonotypes between healthy human individuals. TCRdb's copy holds only in-frame clones and misses some; the assay was immunoSEQ multiplex PCR. The sample lists some 2,000,000 clones; about 95% were seen once. Naive-designated CD8 cells lacked CD45RO, were positively enriched for CCR7, and omitted terminally differentiated effector memory CD45RA+ cells. The specimen sequenced was naive CD8+ T cells sorted from blood. These receptors were obtained from a man aged 18 to 35 in good health.

A word on this clone: The sample contains more than one DNA sequence encoding this CDR3. CDR3 nucleotides: TGTGCCAGCAGCTTACTGGAGAACACCGGGGAGCTGTTTTTT. It translates to CASSLLENTGELFF. This rearrangement joins TRBV7-6 to TRBJ2-2, with no clear D. The V gene lost 2 bases and the J gene lost 1 base, with 5 bases spanning the gap. The CDR3 runs 14 residues. Germline CDR1 SGHVS, CDR2 FNYEAQ.

The chain is built from TRBV14 and TRBJ1-1; D possibly corresponds to TRBD1 (6 bases). With 0 bases removed from V and 0 bases from J, the gap between germline ends came to 14 bases. This CDR3 has 17 amino acids. Germline CDR1 SGHDN, CDR2 FVKESK. The CDR3 DNA reads TGTGCCAGCAGCCAAGATCAGGGGCCTCTTATGAACACTGAAGCTTTCTTT. This encodes CASSQDQGPLMNTEAFF. The variable domain in full, completed from reference TRBV14 and TRBJ1-1, reads EAGVTQFPSHSVIEKGQTVTLRCDPISGHDNLYWYRRVMGKEIKFLLHFVKESKQDESGMPNNRFLAERTGGTYSTLKVQPAELEDSGVYFCASSQDQGPLMNTEAFFGQGTRLTVV.

The V gene is TRBV27, the J gene TRBJ2-5, with D tentatively TRBD2 (6 bases). Trimming cost V 2 bases and J 2 bases, with 15 bases left between them. The CDR3 consists of 16 residues. Germline V gene sequence: CDR1 MNHEY, CDR2 SMNVEV (reference sequence). CDR3 in DNA: TGTGCCAGCAGTTTAATTCCCGCGACTAGACAAGAGACCCAGTACTTC. Its translation: CASSLIPATRQETQYF.

The rearrangement joins TRBV9 to TRBJ2-2, with 7 bases that match TRBD2. Germline trimming cut 3 bases from V and 6 bases from J; bases unmatched to any gene: 5. This CDR3 is built from 14 residues. Looked up from germline, CDR1 is SGDLS and CDR2 is YYNGEE. In DNA form, the CDR3 reads TGTGCCAGCAGCGATTTGGCGGGGGCCGGGGAGCTGTTTTTT. The encoded protein is CASSDLAGAGELFF.

A remark on this clone: Other DNA variants within this sample encode the same CDR3. The rearrangement uses TRBV6-5 and TRBJ2-5, with D hard to call. CDR1 is MNHEY and CDR2 is SVGAGI in the germline V gene. With 5 bases removed from V and 3 bases from J, the gap between germline ends came to 10 bases. The CDR3 totals 13 residues. The CDR3 DNA follows: TGTGCCAGCAGTCTGGACCGTGAAGAGACCCAGTACTTC. It codes for CASSLDREETQYF.

V gene TRBV20-1 combines with J gene TRBJ2-7; D unresolved. The CDR3 spans 11 residues. The germline gives CDR1 DFQATT, CDR2 SNEGSKA (reference sequence). V was clipped by 7 bases and J by 2 bases, with 9 bases between them. In DNA, the CDR3 is TGCAGTGGTGTGGAGACCTACGAGCAGTACTTC. Protein product: CSGVETYEQYF.

The chain is built from TRBV30 and TRBJ1-4; a weak D match, TRBD1 (6 bases). V lost 7 bases and J 7 bases, leaving 19 bases between the germline ends. The CDR3 is 14 amino acids. Germline assignment: CDR1 GTSNPN and CDR2 SVGIG (reference sequence). CDR3 DNA: TGTGCCTTGGACTACGGGGGCTCGTTTGAAAAACTGTTTTTT. Amino acid sequence: CALDYGGSFEKLFF.

Only one count was recorded for this clone. The genes are TRBV19 and TRBJ2-7, with TRBD1 identical over 9 bases. From germline, CDR1 is LNHDA and CDR2 SQIVND (reference sequence). CDR3 length: 17 residues. The V and J ends lost 4 bases and 0 bases, in that order; junction bases with no gene match: 10. CDR3 sequence (DNA): TGTGCCAGTAGTACAGCGAGGACAGGGGCTAGCTCCTACGAGCAGTACTTC. This gives the protein CASSTARTGASSYEQYF.

The chain employs TRBV4-3 and TRBJ2-7; D remains unclear. Germline CDR1 reads LGHNA; CDR2 reads YSLEER. V shed 0 bases and J shed 2 bases, with 11 bases lying between them. The CDR3 is 15 residues long. This CDR3 is CASSQESSLAYEQYF. The CDR3 nucleotides are TGCGCCAGCAGCCAAGAGAGTAGCCTCGCCTACGAGCAGTACTTC.

This clone was seen only a few times. The V and J genes are TRBV30 and TRBJ2-2; no clear D. Trimming cost V 4 bases and J 6 bases, with 12 bases left between them. The CDR3 covers 13 residues. The germline V gene encodes CDR1 GTSNPN and CDR2 SVGIG (reference sequence). The CDR3 nucleotides read TGTGCCTGGATGACACCTAACGCCGGGGAGCTGTTTTTT. This translates into CAWMTPNAGELFF.

The chain recombines TRBV5-6 with TRBJ2-5; unclear D gene. V shed 7 bases and J shed 2 bases, with 12 bases lying between them. Germline V lookup: CDR1 SGHDT, CDR2 YYEEEE. CDR3 size: 13 residues. The CDR3: CASSMAEQETQYF. The CDR3 DNA reads as TGTGCCAGCTCTATGGCAGAGCAAGAGACCCAGTACTTC. Based on the CDR3 plus reference TRBV5-6 and TRBJ2-5, the full variable domain is DAGVTQSPTHLIKTRGQQVTLRCSPKSGHDTVSWYQQALGQGPQFIFQYYEEEERQRGNFPDRFSGHQFPNYSSELNVNALLLGDSALYLCASSMAEQETQYFGPGTRLLVL.

The chain uses TRBV7-9 and TRBJ2-7; weak D call: TRBD2 (6 bases). Germline V gene sequence: CDR1 SEHNR, CDR2 FQNEAQ (reference sequence). V was pared by 5 bases and J by 3 bases, with 14 bases between. The CDR3 loop spans 14 amino acids. The CDR3 region has the DNA TGTGCCAGCAGCCTCGCCGGGGACTTCTACGAGCAGTACTTC. It translates to CASSLAGDFYEQYF.

Of note for this clone: The sample holds other DNA sequences that translate to the same CDR3. V is TRBV28 and J is TRBJ2-3; D is unresolved. Germline V CDR1 and CDR2: MDHEN, SYDVKM. V shed 3 bases and J shed 5 bases, with 6 bases lying between them. The length of the CDR3 is 12 residues. CDR3: CASSFRRDTQYF. The CDR3 DNA reads as TGTGCCAGCAGTTTTAGGAGAGATACGCAGTATTTT.

The chain is built from TRBV2 and TRBJ1-1; D call uncertain. CDR3 size: 14 residues. Trimming took 10 bases from V and 2 from J, leaving 17 bases between them. From germline, CDR1 is SNHLY and CDR2 FYNNEI. The CDR3 DNA reads as TGTGCCATCATAAAACCCCTCGGCAACACTGAAGCTTTCTTT. As protein: CAIIKPLGNTEAFF.

V usage is TRBV18 and J usage is TRBJ2-3; the match to TRBD2 covers 12 bases. V lost 5 bases and J lost 6; bases outside the gene matches: 6. Germline CDR1 and CDR2: KGHSH and LQKENI. The length of the CDR3 is 15 residues. The DNA for the CDR3 is TGTGCCAGCTCAGAAGGGACTAGCGGGTCGGATACGCAGTATTTT. The encoded protein is CASSEGTSGSDTQYF.

V and J are TRBV4-3 and TRBJ2-3; 9 bases fit TRBD2. The CDR3 extends over 19 amino acids. In germline, CDR1 is LGHNA, CDR2 YSLEER. The ends lost 0 bases at V and 0 bases at J; junction bases unmatched: 10. The CDR3, as DNA: TGCGCCAGCAGCCAAGATCTTAGCGGGAGCGATTCGAGCACAGATACGCAGTATTTT. Its translation: CASSQDLSGSDSSTDTQYF.

The chain links TRBV5-1 to TRBJ2-3; no definite D call. Germline CDR1 is SGHRS and CDR2 is YFSETQ. The CDR3 length is 14 residues. V lost 4 bases and J 4 bases, leaving 13 bases between the germline ends. The CDR3 DNA is TGCGCCAGCAGCGCTATGGGAACCCCAGATACGCAGTATTTT. Amino acid sequence: CASSAMGTPDTQYF. Full variable domain (remainder filled in from reference TRBV5-1 and TRBJ2-3): KAGVTQTPRYLIKTRGQQVTLSCSPISGHRSVSWYQQTPGQGLQFLFEYFSETQRNKGNFPGRFSGRQFSNSRSEMNVSTLELGDSALYLCASSAMGTPDTQYFGPGTRLTVL.

V and J are TRBV5-6 and TRBJ1-1; 9 nucleotides match TRBD1. The germline gives CDR1 SGHDT, CDR2 YYEEEE. The length of the CDR3 is 17 residues. J gave up 1 base and V 0 bases, and 7 bases lay outside the gene matches. The CDR3 DNA is TGTGCCAGCAGCTTGGACGGGACAGGGATCCGGAACACTGAAGCTTTCTTT. Residues: CASSLDGTGIRNTEAFF.

The V gene is TRBV4-1, the J gene TRBJ1-1; D is undetermined. V lost 0 bases and J 4 bases, leaving 9 bases between the germline ends. The CDR3 runs 14 residues. Germline-derived CDR1 and CDR2 are MGHRA and YSYEKL. This CDR3 reads CASSQEAEITEAFF. The CDR3 coding sequence is TGCGCCAGCAGCCAAGAAGCCGAGATCACTGAAGCTTTCTTT.

The rearrangement joins TRBV4-1 to TRBJ2-7, with D perhaps TRBD2 (6 bases). Trimming removed 4 bases at V and 1 base at J, with 14 bases between. This CDR3 is 15 amino acids long. Germline V gene sequence: CDR1 MGHRA, CDR2 YSYEKL. The CDR3 loop reads CASSPGGQGSYEQYF. As DNA, the CDR3 is TGCGCCAGCAGCCCAGGAGGGCAGGGATCCTACGAGCAGTACTTC.

CDR3 sequence: CASSSFPAVGGETQYF. The DNA of the CDR3 is TGTGCCAGCAGCTCATTCCCCGCAGTCGGGGGTGAGACCCAGTACTTC. The genes are TRBV11-2 and TRBJ2-5, with D perhaps matching TRBD2 (6 bases). CDR1 is SGHAT, CDR2 FQNNGV, per germline. The ends were cut back, 4 bases at V and 5 bases at J, with 20 bases in the middle. The length of the CDR3 is 16 residues.

This chain connects TRBV7-2 to TRBJ1-1, with D perhaps TRBD1 (6 bases). The V and J ends lost 4 bases and 5 bases respectively, with 17 bases between them. This CDR3 comprises 15 residues. In germline, CDR1 is SGHTA, CDR2 FQGNSA. The CDR3 region is CASSSLGGGQTEAFF. CDR3 DNA: TGTGCCAGCAGCTCCCTTGGGGGGGGACAAACTGAAGCTTTCTTT.

This clone was detected only once. The chain recombines TRBV7-2 with TRBJ2-3; 7 bases map to TRBD2. The germline gives CDR1 SGHTA, CDR2 FQGNSA. The CDR3 sequence is 20 residues long. J was trimmed by 0 bases and V by 0 bases; bases with no gene match: 15. CDR3 residues: CASSLAPSPGGGESTDTQYF. CDR3 DNA sequence: TGTGCCAGCAGCTTAGCCCCGTCACCGGGAGGCGGAGAGAGCACAGATACGCAGTATTTT.

This sequence joins TRBV2 and TRBJ2-3; D gene ambiguous. V lost 11 bases and J 4 bases, leaving 16 bases between the germline ends. The CDR3 is 13 amino acids. Germline lookup yields CDR1 SNHLY and CDR2 FYNNEI. CDR3 sequence (DNA): TGTGCCCTTCTCAATGATGTGGCAGATACGCAGTATTTT. Translation gives CALLNDVADTQYF.

The genes are TRBV7-2 and TRBJ2-7; D gene unclear. Trimming stripped 0 bases from V and 4 bases from J, with 13 bases between. The CDR3 runs 15 residues. Germline values: CDR1 SGHTA, CDR2 FQGNSA. The CDR3 DNA is TGTGCCAGCAGCTTAGCATATACTCTCCCGTACGAGCAGTACTTC. As protein: CASSLAYTLPYEQYF.

This chain connects TRBV13 to TRBJ1-5; 9 positions agree with TRBD1. Trimming took 5 bases from V and 7 from J; bases not matched to a gene: 6. Germline loops: CDR1 PRHDT, CDR2 FYEKMQ (reference sequence). The CDR3 extends over 14 amino acids. As DNA, the CDR3 is TGTGCCAGCAGCCACGGACAGGGGCTACAGCCCCAGCATTTT. It codes for CASSHGQGLQPQHF.

The gene calls are TRBV10-1 and TRBJ2-1; 14 nucleotides line up with TRBD2. V was clipped by 6 bases and J by 2 bases; unmatched bases: 6. The CDR3 consists of 17 residues. The germline V gene has CDR1 WNHNN and CDR2 SYGVQD (reference sequence). In DNA, the CDR3 is TGCGCCAGCAGCGCCTTGGGACTAGCGGGGGCCTACAATGAGCAGTTCTTC. This encodes CASSALGLAGAYNEQFF.

This rearrangement joins TRBV7-9 to TRBJ2-7; weak D call: TRBD1 (6 bases). V gave up 3 bases and J gave up 7 bases, with 16 bases separating them. The length of the CDR3 is 14 residues. The germline gives CDR1 SEHNR, CDR2 FQNEAQ (reference sequence). The CDR3 DNA reads as TGTGCCAGCAGCTTCGGTACAGGGTTAGGGGAGCAGTACTTC. Residues: CASSFGTGLGEQYF. Full variable domain (outside the CDR3, taken from reference TRBV7-9 and TRBJ2-7): DTGVSQNPRHKITKRGQNVTFRCDPISEHNRLYWYRQTLGQGPEFLTYFQNEAQLEKSRLLSDRFSAERPKGSFSTLEIQRTEQGDSAMYLCASSFGTGLGEQYFGPGTRLTVT.

The chain is built from TRBV11-2 and TRBJ2-1; TRBD2 agrees at 9 bases. CDR1 SGHAT and CDR2 FQNNGV come from the germline V gene. CDR3 length equals 15 residues. V lost 5 bases to trimming and J lost 8 bases; unmatched junction nucleotides: 10. CDR3 bases: TGTGCCAGCAGCCGAGTGCGGGAGGGCCTCTATGAGCAGTTCTTC. Its translation: CASSRVREGLYEQFF.